This T cell receptor beta chain appears in the sequencing data of a study of OX40 agonist ivuxolimab in advanced cancers. Describing the broader study: The costimulatory receptor OX40 (CD134) was targeted by ivuxolimab, a fully human IgG2 agonistic monoclonal antibody. Intravenous ivuxolimab was administered to patients every 2 weeks at six dose levels: 0.01, 0.1, 0.3, 1.5, 3 and 10 mg/kg. Among the roughly 50 dose-escalation patients, 19 had hepatocellular carcinoma, roughly 15 melanoma, 9 renal cell carcinoma and 9 head and neck cancer. In the dose-escalation cohort, around four fifths of patients were male, and the mean age was roughly 60 years, with a range of 23 to 79. Prior anti-PD-1, anti-PD-L1 or anti-CTLA-4 therapy was permitted, and about 40% of dose-escalation patients had received checkpoint inhibitors. Three dose-escalation patients achieved partial responses, one with hepatocellular carcinoma and two with cutaneous melanoma. Peripheral TCRbeta sequencing was intended to test whether TCR sequence diversity was altered and clonal T-cell expansion was caused by ivuxolimab. The paper covers the monotherapy dose-escalation part of the phase I ivuxolimab trial, which included N ≈ 50 patients.

Concerning this clone: Which antigen it targets is not known. Per-nucleotide qualities are absent, and no much larger clonotype sits a single base away.

For sequencing of the TCRbeta CDR3 region, genomic DNA was extracted from the sorted cells. The immunoSEQ Assay was used for sequencing of TCRbeta CDR3 regions. Drawn from immuneACCESS, this table holds only the in-frame rearrangements with V and J called that TCRdb kept. Clones are partly lost; checked studies trace under half to an unresolved V gene and leave the rest unexplained. The sample table records about 88,000 clones; around 85% of these occur just once. The top ten clonotypes cover around 0.2% of the sample. The paper as a whole reports these results and caveats: On average, CD8+ T cells showed more expanded clones than CD4+ T cells after ivuxolimab. Which antigens the clonally expanded peripheral T cells were specific for was not determined. Partial responders in the 0.1-3.0 mg/kg groups had among the lowest normalized peripheral clonal expansion, especially among CD8+ T cells. Low levels of normalized T-cell clonal expansion were also seen in some patients who did not respond. At doses of 0.1 to 3.0 mg/kg, clonal expansion of both CD4+ and CD8+ blood T cells was observed from baseline to week 6.

The trial excluded patients who had a history of autoimmune disease or were on systemic immunosuppression. Peripheral blood for TCR sequencing was collected from all dose cohorts at baseline, on cycle 4 day 1, and on cycle 7 day 1. The samples were taken from a phase I, first-in-human, multicenter, open-label dose-escalation trial of ivuxolimab. Adults with locally advanced or metastatic head and neck squamous cell, hepatocellular, melanoma or renal cell carcinoma were enrolled in the trial. CD4+ and CD8+ T cells were sorted separately from peripheral blood before TCR sequencing. According to the germline V gene, CDR1 reads SGHRS and CDR2 reads YFSETQ. Spanning cysteine to phenylalanine, the CDR3 consists of 14 amino acids. Only CDR3 DNA remains: 42 bases, in frame from the first base. V is reduced by 0 bases and J by 4 bases, leaving a spacing of 10 bases between them.

The sample consisted of CD4+ or CD8+ T cells sorted from blood, taken in a trial of the OX40 agonist ivuxolimab. The TCR was taken from an adult with an advanced solid tumor such as melanoma, head and neck, liver or kidney cancer. The sequence is built from TRBV5-1 and TRBJ1-1; TRBD1 is a possible D gene, resting on 6 matching bases. The CDR3 region has the sequence CASSLDTGITEAFF. The nucleotide sequence is TGCGCCAGCAGCTTGGATACAGGGATCACTGAAGCTTTCTTT.